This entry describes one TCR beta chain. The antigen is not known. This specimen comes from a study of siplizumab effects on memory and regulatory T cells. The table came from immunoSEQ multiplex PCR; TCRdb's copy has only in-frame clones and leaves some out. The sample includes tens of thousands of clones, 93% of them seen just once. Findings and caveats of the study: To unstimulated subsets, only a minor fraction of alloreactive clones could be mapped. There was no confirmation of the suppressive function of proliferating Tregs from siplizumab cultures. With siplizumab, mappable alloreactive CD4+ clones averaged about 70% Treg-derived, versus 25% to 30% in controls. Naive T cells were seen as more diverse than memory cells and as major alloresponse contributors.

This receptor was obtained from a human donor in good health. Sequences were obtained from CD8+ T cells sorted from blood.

This CDR3 is CASSLDLTGKEGETQYF. CDR3 sequence (DNA): TGTGCCAGCAGCTTAGATCTTACAGGGAAAGAGGGAGAGACCCAGTACTTC. The chain recombines TRBV7-2 with TRBJ2-5; D is perhaps TRBD1 (6 bases). Germline CDR1 is SGHTA and CDR2 is FQGNSA. Trimming removed 1 base at V and 4 bases at J, with 19 bases between. The length of the CDR3 is 17 residues.